This TCR beta chain was profiled in a study of control samples from healthy donors and cancer patients. Sequencing used immunoSEQ multiplex PCR; TCRdb keeps in-frame clones, though not all of them. The repertoire holds about 40,000 clones, with around 90% as singletons. V dropped 6 bases and J dropped 7 bases, with 10 bases sitting between them. CDR1 and CDR2 (germline): MNHNY, SVGAGI (reference sequence). This CDR3 is built from 13 residues. The rearrangement links TRBV6-6 to TRBJ1-6; the D is unclear. This clonotype originated in a woman aged 50 to 65 in good health. Sequenced material: blood. The CDR3 region has the DNA TGTGCCAGCAGCCCGATGGGGAATTCACCCCTCCACTTT. This codes for CASSPMGNSPLHF.